This T cell receptor (beta chain) was captured by sequencing in a study of shared clonotypes between healthy human individuals. Germline V gives CDR1 SGHTA, CDR2 FQGTGA. Trimming removed 0 bases at V and 0 bases at J, with 12 bases between. CDR3 length: 16 residues. Naive-designated CD8 cells lacked CD45RO, were positively enriched for CCR7, and omitted terminally differentiated effector memory CD45RA+ cells. Profiled with immunoSEQ multiplex PCR; TCRdb holds only in-frame clones, not every one. This repertoire shows some 2,100,000 clones, more than 85% found once; its top ten account for around 1.7%.

The sample comprised naive CD8+ T cells from PBMCs. The sequence was collected from a man younger than 35 in good health. Some clones in this sample may be carry-over from other donors' samples. This chain links TRBV7-3 with TRBJ2-7, with D possibly being TRBD2 (6 bases). The CDR3 DNA sequence: TGTGCCAGCAGCTTAACTTGGACTACAAACTCCTACGAGCAGTACTTC. This translates into CASSLTWTTNSYEQYF.